This T cell receptor (beta chain) was documented in a study of blood T cells in healthy people across ages. V was pared by 3 bases and J by 3 bases, with 15 bases between. The CDR3 is 16 residues long. The study's findings and limits: Per million T cells, TCR beta diversity dropped about linearly as age rose. The study could not conclusively compare naive and antigen-experienced cells, given its unsorted PBMCs.

A sample-barcoded 5' primer and a J-beta primer mix were used in a second PCR of roughly 6 to 11 cycles. MiXCR, run by TCRdb on the 5' RACE reads, gives a single entry per CDR3 protein. The sample lists roughly 2 million distinct CDR3 sequences, around 48% occurring once. A minimum of 5.5 micrograms of total RNA was extracted per sample. As to this clonotype: The antigen is not known.

The receptor comes from a middle-aged woman in good health. The sequenced material came from blood. This chain connects TRBV12-3 or TRBV12-4 to TRBJ1-5; no clear D. The chain's CDR3 is CASSFSQSVPNQPQHF. The CDR3 nucleotides are TGTGCCAGCAGTTTTTCACAGAGTGTCCCCAATCAGCCCCAGCATTTT.